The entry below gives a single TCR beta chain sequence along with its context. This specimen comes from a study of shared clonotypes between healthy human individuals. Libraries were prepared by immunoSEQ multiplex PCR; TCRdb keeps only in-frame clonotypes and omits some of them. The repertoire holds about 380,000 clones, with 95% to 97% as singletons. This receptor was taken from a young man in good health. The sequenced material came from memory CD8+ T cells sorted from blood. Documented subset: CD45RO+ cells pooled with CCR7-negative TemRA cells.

CDR3 region: CASSLVIRVSGTGELFF. The DNA for the CDR3 is TGTGCCAGCAGCTTAGTTATCCGGGTTTCGGGGACCGGGGAGCTGTTTTTT. The V gene is TRBV7-8, the J gene TRBJ2-2, with TRBD2 as a possible D gene (5 bases). CDR3 length equals 17 residues. Trimming removed 1 base from V and 5 bases from J, with 17 bases in between. Germline V gene data show CDR1 as SGHVS and CDR2 as FQNEAQ.